The 12 T cell receptor beta chains below all came from one sample that was sequenced in a study of tumor and adjacent non-tumor tissue in lung cancer. Three rounds of nested PCR, following a modified ARM-PCR protocol, produced the TCRbeta library. TCRdb reprocessed the multiplex PCR reads with MiXCR, giving one entry per CDR3 protein. The table lists 65,000 to 90,000 distinct CDR3 sequences, roughly 80% of them singletons. RNA was extracted from bulk tissue without any cell sorting. The sequencing sample was made of lung tumor tissue. The receptors shown here come from a woman aged 45 to 65 with non-small cell lung cancer.

V usage is TRBV10-3 and J usage is TRBJ1-3; 8 bases agree with TRBD1. Germline lookup yields CDR1 ENHRY and CDR2 SYGVKD. V shed 7 bases, J shed 13 bases, and the junction held 18 bases outside the gene matches. This CDR3 comprises 15 residues. The CDR3 sequence is CAITDRGSSGNIIYF. Here the CDR3 DNA reads TGTGCCATCACCGACAGGGGATCTTCCGGAAACATTATATATTTT.

The genes are TRBV12-3 or TRBV12-4 and TRBJ2-2; D is unclear. CDR3 size: 13 residues. Trimming left V 6 bases short and J 1 base short, with 6 bases between. As DNA, the CDR3 is TGTGCCAGCAGCCCGGTGAACACCGGGGAGCTGTTTTTT. It translates to CASSPVNTGELFF.

Concerning this clonotype itself: A much larger clone differs by one base, so this may be a read error. This chain connects TRBV2 to TRBJ2-7; D is ambiguous. V lost 8 bases and J 7 bases, leaving 15 bases between the germline ends. The CDR3 spans 12 residues. CDR1 SNHLY and CDR2 FYNNEI come from the germline V gene. CDR3 sequence reads: CASQMDRKEQYF. The CDR3 region has the DNA TGTGCCAGCCAGATGGATCGTAAAGAGCAGTACTTC.

This clonotype is a singleton in its sample. Sequence at one end of the junction differs from germline and may be a read error. The gene calls are TRBV11-2 and TRBJ2-5; tentative D call: TRBD2 (6 bases). Germline V lookup: CDR1 SGHAT, CDR2 FQNNGV. This CDR3 is built from 12 residues. The CDR3 sequence is CACSLTGETHYF. CDR3 nucleotides: TGTGCCTGCAGCCTTACGGGGGAGACCCACTACTTC.

A word on this clonotype: The junction does not match germline at one end; this may be a read error. The chain employs TRBV12-3 or TRBV12-4 and TRBJ2-3; 12 bases are a match to TRBD2. The CDR3 loop spans 18 amino acids. The CDR3: CTSSTTLGLAGYTDMQYF. DNA of the CDR3: TGTACCAGCAGTACCACTCTAGGACTAGCGGGGTACACAGATATGCAGTATTTT.

About this clonotype: Compared with germline, one end of the junction differs, possibly owing to a read error. The V call is TRBV20-1, the J call TRBJ1-6; D ambiguous. CDR1 and CDR2 from the germline V gene are DFQATT and SNEGSKA (reference sequence). The CDR3 has 15 amino acids. CDR3: CNAAPEGGRNSPLHF. The CDR3 bases are TGCAATGCTGCCCCGGAAGGAGGGAGAAATTCACCCCTCCACTTT.

Points on this clonotype: The germline gene is not matched at one end of the junction; a read error may be the cause. The chain links TRBV6-2 or TRBV6-3 to TRBJ2-7; possible D gene TRBD1, 5 bases. The length of the CDR3 is 12 residues. The V gene's germline CDR1 is MNHEY and CDR2 SVGEGT. The CDR3 coding sequence is TGTACCAGCAGAAGACAGAACCACGAGCAGTACTTC. This translates into CTSRRQNHEQYF.

With regard to this clonotype: One end of the junction does not line up with germline, which may come from a read error. This sequence joins TRBV11-1 and TRBJ2-7; D is unclear. Per germline, CDR1 SGHAT and CDR2 FQDESV (reference sequence). This CDR3 spans 14 amino acids. In nucleotides, the CDR3 is TGTGCCACCAGCCACTGGGATAGCTCCTGCGAGCAGTACTTC. It specifies CATSHWDSSCEQYF.

The DNA for the CDR3 is TGTGCCTGGAGTGTAAAGGGATGGAGGAATCAGCCCCAGCATTTT. It yields the protein CAWSVKGWRNQPQHF. V and J are TRBV30 and TRBJ1-5; D remains unclear. Trimming pared 0 bases from V and 4 bases from J, leaving 13 bases between. This CDR3 has 15 amino acids. Per germline, CDR1 GTSNPN and CDR2 SVGIG (reference sequence).

Notes on this clonotype: An end of the junction differs from the germline gene, which may be a read error. The chain links TRBV12-3 or TRBV12-4 to TRBJ2-7; D unresolved. This CDR3 has 14 residues. CDR3 nucleotide sequence: TGTACCAGCAGTTTTTCGACGGGTCTGGTGGAGCAGTACTTC. Translated, it gives CTSSFSTGLVEQYF.

Points on this clonotype: The junction departs from germline at one end; a sequencing error may be responsible. The rearrangement joins TRBV11-1 to TRBJ2-3; TRBD1 aligns across 9 bases. The germline V gene has CDR1 SGHAT and CDR2 FQDESV (reference sequence). The CDR3 contains 13 residues. Here the CDR3 reads CASRGTGMDTQRF. The CDR3 DNA sequence: TGTGCTAGCAGAGGGACAGGGATGGATACGCAGCGTTTT. The full variable domain, rest sourced from reference TRBV11-1 and TRBJ2-3, is EAEVAQSPRYKITEKSQAVAFWCDPISGHATLYWYRQILGQGPELLVQFQDESVVDDSQLPKDRFSAERLKGVDSTLKIQPAELGDSAMYLCASRGTGMDTQRFGPGTRLTVL.

This clonotype was counted between two and nine times. A single base separates this from a much larger clone, so it may be a read error. This chain joins TRBV5-4 and TRBJ2-7; possible D gene TRBD1, 5 bases. The CDR3 runs to 16 residues. Germline V lookup: CDR1 SGHNT, CDR2 YYREEE (reference sequence). V dropped 0 bases and J dropped 0 bases, with 13 bases sitting between them. The CDR3 protein is CASSLAGVQGSYEQYF. In DNA, the CDR3 is TGTGCCAGCAGCTTGGCCGGTGTGCAGGGCTCCTACGAGCAGTACTTC.